This T cell receptor beta chain comes out of a study of technical replicates of blood from several donors. Method: immunoSEQ multiplex PCR; TCRdb's copy keeps in-frame clones and lacks some. Here the sample spans more than 65,000 clones, 90% to 95% being singletons. The CDR3 runs 15 residues. V shed 4 bases and J shed 6 bases, with 16 bases lying between them. Germline assignment: CDR1 MNHEY and CDR2 SMNVEV (reference sequence). This rearrangement joins TRBV27 to TRBJ2-1; TRBD1 might be the D (6 bases). The TCR comes from a human donor in good health. What was sequenced was T cells isolated from PBMCs. The CDR3 sequence is CASSSRGRVSNEQFF. DNA for the CDR3: TGTGCCAGCAGTTCCAGGGGTAGGGTTTCCAATGAGCAGTTCTTC.